This T cell receptor beta chain derives from a study of cytomegalovirus exposure and HLA in healthy donors. The study, taken as a whole, reports: Later work found that TCR association rates differed between HLA loci; DRB1 had the most and HLA-C the fewest. Researchers counted 180 or so TCR beta chains as cytomegalovirus-associated.

PCR was performed using 60 Vbeta and 13 Jbeta primers. Profiled with immunoSEQ multiplex PCR; TCRdb holds only in-frame clones, not every one. The repertoire consists of some 140,000 clones, with roughly four fifths occurring once and the leading ten covering around 1.4%. Points on this clone: What it binds is unknown.

Sequencing was done on a sample of PBMCs. The sequence was collected from a woman in her 40s in good health and CMV-seronegative.

The CDR3 DNA reads TGTGCCAGCAGATCGGACAGGGGGCTTATCACTGAAGCTTTCTTT. Protein: CASRSDRGLITEAFF. The V gene is TRBV6-5, the J gene TRBJ1-1, with TRBD1 matching 11 bases. V dropped 6 bases and J dropped 4; count of bases not matched to a gene: 7. The V gene's germline CDR1 is MNHEY and CDR2 SVGAGI. This CDR3 has 15 amino acids.